What follows are 22 T cell receptor beta chains derived from one specimen sequenced in a study of shared clonotypes between healthy human individuals. CD8 cells classed as naive were CD45RO-negative and positively selected for CCR7, excluding terminally differentiated effector memory CD45RA+ cells. TCRdb keeps only in-frame clones here, not all; method: immunoSEQ multiplex PCR. The sample records hundreds of thousands of clones, around 96% being singletons. Sequencing was carried out using naive CD8+ T cells sorted from blood. The receptors stem from a woman younger than 45 in good health.

The sample holds a few counts of this clone. V usage is TRBV2 and J usage is TRBJ1-1; no reliable D call. The CDR3 has 12 residues. V lost 8 bases and J 0 bases, leaving 7 bases between the germline ends. Germline CDR1 is SNHLY and CDR2 is FYNNEI. In DNA, the CDR3 is TGTGCCAGCGGAATAATGAACACTGAAGCTTTCTTT. It encodes CASGIMNTEAFF.

The chain has TRBV23-1 and TRBJ2-1, with D hard to call. TRBV23-1 belongs to the ORF category, with a function that is uncertain. CDR3 size: 15 residues. Deletions cut 4 bases from V and 9 bases from J, with 19 bases between. Here the CDR3 DNA reads TGCGCCAGCAGTCTGAGACCCCGTGGTAAGACTGAGCAGTTCTTC. It codes for CASSLRPRGKTEQFF.

V and J are TRBV5-6 and TRBJ2-2; D is ambiguous. Germline CDR1 reads SGHDT; CDR2 reads YYEEEE. V lost 10 bases and J 6 bases, leaving 22 bases between the germline ends. This CDR3 contains 15 residues. The CDR3 is CASQESSTGPGELFF. The CDR3 DNA reads TGTGCCTCACAAGAGAGTTCGACGGGTCCCGGGGAGCTGTTTTTT.

This clone was observed a single time. The chain recombines TRBV19 with TRBJ2-7; no clear D. V lost 3 bases and J lost 1, with 7 bases in between. The CDR3 is 13 residues long. CDR1 and CDR2 (germline): LNHDA, SQIVND (reference sequence). CDR3 residues: CASSITASYEQYF. DNA for the CDR3: TGTGCCAGTAGTATCACGGCTTCCTACGAGCAGTACTTC.

The table lists this clone with a count of one. The J gene is TRBJ2-7, the V gene TRBV4-1, with 10 bases fitting TRBD1. Trimming cost V 3 bases and J 2 bases; bases outside gene matches: 7. There are 16 residues in the CDR3. Germline V gene data show CDR1 as MGHRA and CDR2 as YSYEKL. The CDR3 is CASSQEKGQGTYEQYF. The CDR3 DNA follows: TGCGCCAGCAGCCAGGAGAAGGGACAGGGGACCTACGAGCAGTACTTC.

V and J are TRBV28 and TRBJ2-2; D tentatively reads TRBD1 or TRBD2 (6 bases each). CDR1 MDHEN and CDR2 SYDVKM come from the germline V gene. V lost 6 bases to trimming and J lost 7 bases, with 21 bases between them. This CDR3 is 16 amino acids long. The CDR3 bases are TGTGCCAGCAGCTCAAAGACGGGGGCCGTCCTCGGGGAGCTGTTTTTT. The encoded protein is CASSSKTGAVLGELFF.

A single count supports this clone. J is TRBJ2-6 and V is TRBV5-4, with D maybe TRBD1 (5 bases). This CDR3 spans 15 amino acids. The germline CDR1 and CDR2 sequences are SGHNT and YYREEE (reference sequence). The ends were cut back, 2 bases at V and 3 bases at J, with 9 bases in the middle. Here the CDR3 DNA reads TGTGCCAGCAGCTTAGAACAGGTTGGGGCCAACGTCCTGACTTTC. It codes for CASSLEQVGANVLTF.

This clone was seen once. J is TRBJ2-7 and V is TRBV7-8, with 14 positions matching TRBD2. CDR3 size: 15 residues. The ends lost 5 bases at V and 4 bases at J; junction bases unmatched: 4. Germline V lookup: CDR1 SGHVS, CDR2 FQNEAQ. The CDR3 sequence is CASSTRLAGGYEQYF. CDR3 DNA sequence: TGTGCCAGCAGCACCCGACTAGCGGGAGGGTACGAGCAGTACTTC.

The chain's CDR3 is CAWGGSVRNEQFF. In DNA form, the CDR3 reads TGTGCCTGGGGGGGGAGTGTACGCAATGAGCAGTTCTTC. The chain carries TRBV30 and TRBJ2-1; D possibly corresponds to TRBD2 (6 bases). Germline CDR1 and CDR2: GTSNPN and SVGIG (reference sequence). With 5 bases removed from V and 6 bases from J, the gap between germline ends came to 14 bases. There are 13 residues in the CDR3. The full variable domain, completed using reference TRBV30 and TRBJ2-1, is SQTIHQWPATLVQPVGSPLSLECTVEGTSNPNLYWYRQAAGRGLQLLFYSVGIGQISSEVPQNLSASRPQDRQFILSSKKLLLSDSGFYLCAWGGSVRNEQFFGPGTRLTVL.

The J gene is TRBJ2-1, the V gene TRBV29-1, with D tentatively TRBD1 or TRBD2 (5 bases each). Trimming cost V 1 base and J 1 base, with 8 bases left between them. CDR1 SQVTM and CDR2 ANQGSEA come from the germline V gene. CDR3 length: 14 residues. The CDR3 DNA reads TGCAGCGTTGAAGGTGGGGGATCCTACAATGAGCAGTTCTTC. Translation: CSVEGGGSYNEQFF.

V is TRBV5-6 and J is TRBJ2-7; tentatively, D is TRBD2 (6 bases). The CDR3 has 14 amino acids. Germline V lookup: CDR1 SGHDT, CDR2 YYEEEE. V dropped 3 bases and J dropped 6 bases, with 16 bases sitting between them. This CDR3 is CASSSAGTASEQYF. CDR3 DNA: TGTGCCAGCAGCTCCGCCGGGACTGCCTCCGAGCAGTACTTC.

The CDR3 nucleotides are TGTGCCAGCAGCTTAGGGGGGACTGTTACCGGGGAGCTGTTTTTT. Protein product: CASSLGGTVTGELFF. The V call is TRBV5-6, the J call TRBJ2-2; D assignment may be TRBD1 or TRBD2 (6 bases each). This CDR3 region has 15 residues. V was trimmed by 2 bases and J by 5 bases, leaving 13 bases between them. Germline CDR1 reads SGHDT; CDR2 reads YYEEEE.

The chain recombines TRBV19 with TRBJ2-7; 10 bases are a match to TRBD2. Germline values: CDR1 LNHDA, CDR2 SQIVND (reference sequence). With 6 bases clipped from V and 2 bases from J, the junction kept 4 bases outside the gene matches. The CDR3 is 14 amino acids. This CDR3 reads CASRWTSGAYEQYF. The CDR3 DNA reads TGTGCCAGTAGATGGACTAGCGGCGCCTACGAGCAGTACTTC.

This clone came up once. This chain uses TRBV5-8 with TRBJ1-2; 8 bases map to TRBD1. V lost 2 bases, J lost 2 bases, and 8 bases stayed unmatched. CDR1 and CDR2 from the germline V gene are SGHTS and YDEGEE. The CDR3 is 16 amino acids. In DNA, the CDR3 is TGTGCCAGCAGCTTCCCTCCCCGACAGGGGAACTATGGCTACACCTTC. Translating gives CASSFPPRQGNYGYTF.

This clone was seen a single time. This chain connects TRBV5-6 to TRBJ2-7, with TRBD2 matching 8 bases. Germline values: CDR1 SGHDT, CDR2 YYEEEE. The CDR3 has 15 amino acids. The J segment lost 2 bases and the V segment lost 4 bases, leaving 8 bases of the junction unmatched. The CDR3 reads CASSAGSGSPYEQYF. The CDR3 bases are TGTGCCAGCAGCGCCGGCAGCGGGAGTCCCTACGAGCAGTACTTC.

This clone was counted a single time. The V gene is TRBV28, the J gene TRBJ1-2; D remains ambiguous. V was clipped by 5 bases and J by 5 bases, with 9 bases between them. The V gene's germline CDR1 is MDHEN and CDR2 SYDVKM. The CDR3 covers 12 residues. CDR3 amino acids: CASSMIGYGYTF. The CDR3 nucleotides read TGTGCCAGCAGTATGATAGGATATGGCTACACCTTC.

The CDR3, as DNA: TGCGCCAGCAGCCAAGGGGGGAGCAATCAGCCCCAGCATTTT. This gives the protein CASSQGGSNQPQHF. The chain employs TRBV4-3 and TRBJ1-5; weak D call: TRBD1 (5 bases). V lost 1 base and J 1 base, leaving 5 bases between the germline ends. Germline CDR1 reads LGHNA; CDR2 reads YSLEER. This CDR3 contains 14 residues.

The chain has TRBV19 and TRBJ1-2; D not certain. The CDR3 has 12 amino acids. The V and J ends lost 10 bases and 0 bases respectively, with 9 bases between them. Germline V gene lookup returns CDR1 LNHDA and CDR2 SQIVND (reference sequence). Here the CDR3 DNA reads TGTGCCACCGAAGGGTCTAACTATGGCTACACCTTC. Its protein product is CATEGSNYGYTF.

Worth noting for this clone: Other DNA sequences in the sample encode the same CDR3. The chain uses TRBV4-1 and TRBJ2-1; no firm D call. Trimming took off 6 bases at V and 6 bases at J, with 6 bases between the two ends. Germline V gene data show CDR1 as MGHRA and CDR2 as YSYEKL. The CDR3 contains 11 residues. The CDR3 bases are TGCGCCAGCAGGAGGTCCAATGAGCAGTTCTTC. Its protein is CASRRSNEQFF.

The V call is TRBV6-4, the J call TRBJ1-5; TRBD1 agrees at 8 bases. With V trimmed by 9 bases and J by 5 bases, 9 bases remained unmatched. The CDR3 totals 14 residues. CDR1 MRHNA and CDR2 SNTAGT come from the germline V gene. The CDR3 sequence: CASWTGYHYQPQHF. DNA of the CDR3: TGTGCCAGTTGGACAGGGTATCATTATCAGCCCCAGCATTTT.

The rearrangement joins TRBV29-1 to TRBJ1-1; the D is unclear. Germline CDR1 SQVTM, CDR2 ANQGSEA. CDR3 size: 13 residues. V dropped 6 bases and J dropped 5 bases, with 16 bases sitting between them. The DNA of the CDR3 is TGCAGCGTGACGGACGGGCGGGGTACTGAAGCTTTCTTT. The encoded protein is CSVTDGRGTEAFF.

The chain has TRBV6-4 and TRBJ2-3, with D tentatively TRBD2 (6 bases). The CDR3 is 14 amino acids. Germline loops: CDR1 MRHNA, CDR2 SNTAGT. V lost 10 bases, J lost 4 bases, and 18 bases lay in between. CDR3 amino acids: CANRTGPGADTQYF. In DNA form, the CDR3 reads TGTGCCAACCGAACAGGCCCGGGGGCAGATACGCAGTATTTT.